Included here is one TCR beta chain sequence, with context. Its antigen is undetermined. The data originate from a study of Ad26.COV2.S vaccination and SARS-CoV-2 variants. For the study at large: The authors gave Ad26.COV2.S intramuscularly, either once or twice 56 days apart.

Study-wide findings and caveats: Considerable breadth of spike-specific CD8+ and CD4+ T cell responses has reportedly been documented following vaccination.

Data came from immunoSEQ multiplex PCR; TCRdb stores just in-frame clones and leaves some out. The table has 300,000 to 400,000 clones, 88% seen once. Treatment: 15 to 20 received Ad26.COV2.S at low or high dose, single or two shots; about 5 received placebo; per-sample allocation not given. Sampling took place 63 days after the first vaccine or placebo injection. CDR1 is SGHTA and CDR2 is FQGTGA in the germline V gene. Trimming pared 0 bases from V and 11 bases from J, leaving 10 bases between. The length of the CDR3 is 13 residues. The sample consisted of peripheral blood, taken in a trial of Ad26.COV2.S vaccine versus placebo. The TCR originated in a person aged 18-65 years who received the Ad26.COV2.S COVID-19 vaccine or a placebo. This sequence joins TRBV7-3 and TRBJ1-4; D remains ambiguous. CDR3 loop: CASSLTSNGKLFF. CDR3 in DNA: TGTGCCAGCAGCTTAACGTCGAATGGGAAACTGTTTTTT. The full variable domain, in which reference TRBV7-3 and TRBJ1-4 provide the parts outside the CDR3, is GAGVSQTPSNKVTEKGKYVELRCDPISGHTALYWYRQSLGQGPEFLIYFQGTGAADDSGLPNDRFFAVRPEGSVSTLKIQRTERGDSAVYLCASSLTSNGKLFFGSGTQLSVL.